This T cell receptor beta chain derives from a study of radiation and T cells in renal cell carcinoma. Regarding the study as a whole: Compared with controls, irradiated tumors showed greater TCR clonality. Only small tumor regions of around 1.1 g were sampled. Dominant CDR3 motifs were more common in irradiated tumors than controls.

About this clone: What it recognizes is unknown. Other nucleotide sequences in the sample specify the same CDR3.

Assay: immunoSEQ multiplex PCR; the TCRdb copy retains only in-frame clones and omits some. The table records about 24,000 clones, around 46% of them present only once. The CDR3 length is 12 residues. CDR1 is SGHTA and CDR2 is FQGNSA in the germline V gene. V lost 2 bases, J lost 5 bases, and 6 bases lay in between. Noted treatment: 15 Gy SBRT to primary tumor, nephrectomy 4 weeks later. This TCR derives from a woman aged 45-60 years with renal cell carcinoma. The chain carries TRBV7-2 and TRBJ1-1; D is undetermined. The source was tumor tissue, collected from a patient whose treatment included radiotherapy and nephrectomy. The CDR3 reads CASSLYGTEAFF. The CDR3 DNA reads TGTGCCAGCAGCTTATATGGGACTGAAGCTTTCTTT.